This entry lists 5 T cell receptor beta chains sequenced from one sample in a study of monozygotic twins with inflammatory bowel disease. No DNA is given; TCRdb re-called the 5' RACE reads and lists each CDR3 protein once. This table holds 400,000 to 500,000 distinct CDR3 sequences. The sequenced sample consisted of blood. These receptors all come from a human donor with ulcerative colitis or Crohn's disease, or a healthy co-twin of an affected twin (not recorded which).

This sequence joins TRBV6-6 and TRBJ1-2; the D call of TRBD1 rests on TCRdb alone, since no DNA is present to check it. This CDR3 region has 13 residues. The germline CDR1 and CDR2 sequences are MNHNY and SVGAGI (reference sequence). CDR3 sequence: CASSYGGREGYTF.

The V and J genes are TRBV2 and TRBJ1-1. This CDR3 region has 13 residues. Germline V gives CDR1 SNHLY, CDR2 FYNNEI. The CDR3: CASSPPRGFEAFF.

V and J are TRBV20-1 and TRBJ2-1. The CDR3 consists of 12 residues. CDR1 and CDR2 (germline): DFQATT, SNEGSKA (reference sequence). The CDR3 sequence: CSATGPSNEQFF.

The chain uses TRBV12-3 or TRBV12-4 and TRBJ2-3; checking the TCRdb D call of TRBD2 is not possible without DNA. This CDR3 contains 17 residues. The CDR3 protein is CASSPSAGGFFTDTQYF.

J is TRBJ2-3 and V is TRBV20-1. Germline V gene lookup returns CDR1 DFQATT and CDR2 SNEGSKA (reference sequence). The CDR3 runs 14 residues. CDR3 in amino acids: CSAVSLGNTDTQYF.